The clone carrying this TCR beta chain has a count of ten or more. Its antigen remains unknown. The data originate from a study of T cells in Graves' hyperthyroidism and ophthalmopathy. Study as a whole: Blood was drawn when the patient was first diagnosed and still untreated.

The source material, RNA transcripts, was used to amplify TCR beta CDR3 regions. The TCR CDR3 was amplified in a first-round RT-PCR using the HTBI primer set. TCRdb re-derived calls from the multiplex PCR reads in MiXCR, one entry per CDR3 protein. The table lists around 580,000 distinct CDR3 sequences, about a sixth of them singletons, with around a sixth in the top ten. It was 10 ml of fresh peripheral blood that supplied the PBMCs. Findings and limits, study-wide: Model output signaled ophthalmopathy a median around 5.9 months ahead of onset. From stable hyperthyroidism, ophthalmopathy was separated by a 13 V-J model.

Per germline, CDR1 WSHSY and CDR2 SAAADI. The CDR3 consists of 12 residues. The V end lost 8 bases, the J end lost 8 bases, and 15 bases lay between the germline ends. The sequenced material came from blood. This rearrangement joins TRBV10-2 to TRBJ1-1; possibly TRBD1 for D (6 bases). This TCR was sampled from a woman between 18 and 30 years old with Graves' hyperthyroidism. The CDR3 DNA is TGCGCCAGCGGAAGGGGGACTACCGAAGCTTTCTTT. Amino acid sequence: CASGRGTTEAFF.